Listed here are 5 T cell receptor beta chains from one sample, sequenced in a study of PD-L1 blockade in urothelial cancer. Specified time point: pretreatment peripheral blood. Data came from immunoSEQ multiplex PCR; TCRdb stores just in-frame clones and leaves some out. Of 85,000 to 95,000 clones listed, around 87% are singletons. Specimen: PBMCs, collected around atezolizumab (anti-PD-L1) treatment. The receptors stem from a man in his 60s with urothelial cancer.

The chain joins TRBV7-9 to TRBJ1-2; 9 bases agree with TRBD1. This CDR3 is 16 amino acids long. Germline lookup yields CDR1 SEHNR and CDR2 FQNEAQ (reference sequence). Germline trimming cut 5 bases from V and 4 bases from J; bases unmatched to any gene: 11. The CDR3 region is CASSPNSQGAGYGYTF. In nucleotides, the CDR3 is TGTGCCAGCAGCCCTAACTCACAGGGGGCGGGCTATGGCTACACCTTC.

This chain connects TRBV6-5 to TRBJ2-5; 9 bases are a match to TRBD2. This CDR3 contains 15 residues. The V gene end was trimmed by 7 bases and the J gene end by 2 bases; junction bases not matched to a gene: 8. CDR1 and CDR2 from the germline V gene are MNHEY and SVGAGI. CDR3 in amino acids: CASTPVAGGQETQYF. In nucleotides, the CDR3 is TGTGCCAGCACCCCCGTGGCGGGGGGGCAAGAGACCCAGTACTTC.

The chain links TRBV5-4 to TRBJ1-2; 7 nucleotides agree with TRBD1. V lost 0 bases to trimming and J lost 8 bases; unmatched junction nucleotides: 13. The CDR3 runs 16 residues. Germline V gives CDR1 SGHNT, CDR2 YYREEE (reference sequence). The CDR3 here is CASSLDRNGAGGGYTF. In DNA, the CDR3 is TGTGCCAGCAGCTTGGACCGTAACGGGGCAGGGGGAGGCTACACCTTC.

The gene calls are TRBV4-1 and TRBJ2-3; D might be TRBD2 (6 bases). CDR1 MGHRA and CDR2 YSYEKL come from the germline V gene. The CDR3 has 16 residues. With 5 bases removed from V and 0 bases from J, the gap between germline ends came to 15 bases. The CDR3 DNA reads TGCGCCAGCAGCGAACGAGGCGGGACTAGCACAGATACGCAGTATTTT. Its protein is CASSERGGTSTDTQYF.

The gene calls are TRBV2 and TRBJ2-1, with TRBD2 matching 8 bases. V dropped 5 bases and J dropped 5; count of bases not matched to a gene: 5. This CDR3 has 14 amino acids. CDR1 SNHLY and CDR2 FYNNEI come from the germline V gene. The CDR3 sequence is CASSNSGGDNEQFF. The CDR3 coding sequence is TGTGCCAGCAGTAACAGCGGGGGAGACAATGAGCAGTTCTTC.